This is a list of T cell receptor beta chains from one sample in a study of blood T cell repertoires in COVID-19. The data were produced by immunoSEQ multiplex PCR, yet TCRdb's version contains in-frame clones alone and is incomplete. Of some 31,000 clones listed, 93% are singletons. Material: peripheral blood. The receptors were gathered from a human donor in a cohort sampled during active COVID-19. CDR3s include the opening cysteine and the closing phenylalanine or tryptophan. The D gene is left open where the match is weak. The listing skips clone size in some rows; elsewhere it reads once, few, many or a size class.

D	V	size	J	length	CDR3	DNA
NA	TRBV7-6	NA	TRBJ2-5	13	CASGPGTGETQYF	TGTGCCAGCGGACCGGGAACCGGGGAGACCCAGTACTTC
NA	TRBV19	NA	TRBJ1-1	18	CASSTPFLPGSGDTEAFF	TGTGCCAGTAGTACCCCCTTCCTACCGGGATCAGGGGACACTGAAGCTTTCTTT
NA	TRBV10-1	NA	TRBJ2-2	15	CASSASITGTGELFF	TGCGCCAGCAGTGCGAGTATTACAGGGACCGGGGAGCTGTTTTTT
TRBD1	TRBV15	NA	TRBJ2-2	15	CATSEQGVYTGELFF	TGTGCCACCAGCGAACAGGGGGTTTACACCGGGGAGCTGTTTTTT
NA	TRBV6-4	few	TRBJ1-6	13	CASSDSSNSPLHF	TGTGCCAGCAGTGACTCGAGCAATTCACCCCTCCACTTT
TRBD1	TRBV19	NA	TRBJ2-5	14	CASSLDRGRETQYF	TGTGCCAGTAGTTTAGACAGGGGGCGAGAGACCCAGTACTTC
TRBD1	TRBV10-2	NA	TRBJ2-7	13	CASSKGQEYEQYF	TGCGCCAGCAGTAAGGGACAGGAATACGAGCAGTACTTC
NA	TRBV7-9	NA	TRBJ2-5	17	CASSSRDLPSPQETQYF	TGTGCCAGCAGCTCCCGGGATTTACCGTCTCCACAAGAGACCCAGTACTTC
TRBD1	TRBV24-1	NA	TRBJ2-1	16	CATSDSGTGTYNEQFF	TGTGCCACCAGTGATTCCGGGACAGGGACATACAATGAGCAGTTCTTC
NA	TRBV14	NA	TRBJ1-2	15	CASSPEGLGNYGYTF	TGTGCCAGCAGCCCAGAGGGCCTCGGCAACTATGGCTACACCTTC
NA	TRBV30	NA	TRBJ1-5	18	CAWRSRGGGSSLNQPQHF	TGTGCCTGGAGGAGCCGTGGCGGCGGAAGTTCACTCAATCAGCCCCAGCATTTT
TRBD2	TRBV3-1/TRBV3-2	NA	TRBJ2-2	15	CASSQGASGTGELFF	TGTGCCAGCAGCCAAGGAGCTAGCGGCACCGGGGAGCTGTTTTTT
TRBD2	TRBV9	once	TRBJ2-7	15	CASSATSGSSYEQYF	TGTGCCAGCAGCGCCACTAGCGGGAGCTCCTACGAGCAGTACTTC
TRBD2	TRBV10-3	NA	TRBJ2-1	18	CAIRPGLAGGRDYNEQFF	TGTGCCATCAGACCGGGACTAGCGGGAGGGAGGGACTACAATGAGCAGTTCTTC
NA	TRBV6-1	once	TRBJ1-1	14	CASSEVGRSTEAFF	TGTGCCAGCAGTGAAGTGGGGCGGTCGACTGAAGCTTTCTTT
NA	TRBV28	NA	TRBJ1-2	13	CASSLRAVYGYTF	TGTGCCAGCAGTTTGAGGGCAGTCTATGGCTACACCTTC
TRBD2	TRBV4-1	once	TRBJ2-3	16	CASSHPGGLATDTQYF	TGCGCCAGCAGCCATCCCGGGGGACTAGCGACAGATACGCAGTATTTT
NA	TRBV15	NA	TRBJ2-5	15	CATSRDRGLGETQYF	TGTGCCACCAGCAGAGATAGAGGATTGGGAGAGACCCAGTACTTC
NA	TRBV14	NA	TRBJ1-1	15	CASSVRMGARTEAFF	TGTGCCAGCAGCGTCCGAATGGGGGCTAGGACTGAAGCTTTCTTT
TRBD1	TRBV28	once	TRBJ1-1	15	CASSHQGGGNTEAFF	TGTGCCAGCAGTCACCAGGGGGGAGGGAACACTGAAGCTTTCTTT
NA	TRBV21-1	NA	TRBJ1-3	14	CASIDRSRDGTIYF	TGTGCCAGCATCGATAGGTCCAGGGATGGCACCATATATTTT
NA	TRBV28	few	TRBJ2-7	14	CASRQTSLMGEQYF	TGTGCCAGCAGGCAAACTAGCCTTATGGGGGAGCAGTACTTC
TRBD1	TRBV4-1	NA	TRBJ1-4	16	CASSQGGQGTNEKLFF	TGCGCCAGCAGCCAAGGGGGACAGGGGACTAATGAAAAACTGTTTTTT
NA	TRBV6-1	NA	TRBJ1-1	16	CASSDEFQGRWTEAFF	TGTGCCAGCAGTGACGAATTCCAGGGTAGATGGACTGAAGCTTTCTTT
TRBD1	TRBV5-1	once	TRBJ1-2	13	CASSSRTGDGYTF	TGCGCCAGCAGCTCTCGGACAGGGGATGGCTACACCTTC
TRBD2	TRBV27	NA	TRBJ2-1	16	CASSLFSGGSYNEQFF	TGTGCCAGCAGTTTATTCTCGGGGGGGTCCTACAATGAGCAGTTCTTC
NA	TRBV30	NA	TRBJ2-2	19	CAWSVLFRRIGLSTGELFF	TGTGCCTGGAGTGTACTATTTCGCAGAATCGGTTTGAGCACCGGGGAGCTGTTTTTT